This T cell receptor (beta chain) was identified during a study of T cell repertoires in breast cancer (dated by TCRdb to 2016 to 2018). For the study in its entirety: The study profiled tumors, lymph nodes and peripheral blood lymphocytes from breast cancer patients, plus peripheral blood from healthy control donors. Most of the roughly 22 patient tumors analyzed for shared TCRs were ER+/PR+. The controls were nine healthy donors whose age range was similar to that of the patients. On average, about 500,000 sequences per sample and roughly 9.8 reads per input cell were obtained by sequencing. Because breast cancer has a low mutational burden and rarely has common mutations, the study reasoned that TCRs shared between breast cancer patients would target shared antigens. Tumors and tumor-involved lymph nodes were minced, digested with Liberase and DNase, and then passed through 70-um and 40-um filters. Blood samples were separated by Ficoll, whereas tumor-free lymph nodes were processed without any enzymatic digestion.

Results the study describes overall, beyond this receptor: Possible tumor specificity was suggested for approximately 18 TCR pairs that were shared across seven or more patient tumors yet rarely found in control blood. Shared TCRs showed TRBV7 predominance, possibly reflecting tumor recognition or mispriming bias from eight TRBV7 primers. Genuine antitumor clones may have been missed because singleton TCRs were discarded and only part of each tumor was sampled. Because transcript abundance and primer differences skewed clone recovery, emulsion RT-PCR was regarded as qualitative rather than quantitative. Compared with tumor-free nodes, tumor-involved sentinel lymph nodes shared about fourfold more TCRs with matched tumor repertoires (about 8.3% versus 1.9%). Shared TCRs were encoded by various nucleotide sequences, which suggests selection and expansion based on antigen.

As for this clonotype: The target of this receptor is not known. One base away there is no much larger clone; base qualities are not given.

Library method: emulsion pairing. A second nested PCR with blocking oligos suppressed unpaired genes, then a third nested PCR added Illumina adaptors and barcodes. Each emulsion RT-PCR master mix held about 4,500-270,000 T cells and included C-region, Stepout and V-region primers. The Micellula Emulsion and Purification Kit was used to generate emulsions, and Qiagen OneStep RT-PCR reagents were used for RT-PCR. Pooled libraries were sequenced on an Illumina MiSeq with paired-end 2 x 250 reads. On the authors' methods: Read pairs were joined in Galaxy and clipped at the engineered overlap into separate alpha and beta files, and reads that were not clipped were discarded. Alpha-beta pairs were assigned using CompleteTCR, a MiTCR-based pipeline in which chains sharing read cluster identifiers are linked by an R script. TCR sequences that were observed only once, representing about 1-3.3%, were removed as potential sequencing errors. Clones were called with MiXCR by TCRdb after fastp trimmed the public reads at Q25, and only in-frame beta chains were retained. Each entry is one CDR3 protein sequence, shown with its most common DNA and genes. These V and J calls originate from TCRdb's pipeline instead of the authors' own analysis. Here the sample has about 40,000 distinct CDR3 sequences; under 60% occur a single time. The ten largest account for approximately 57% of the sample.

To analyze paired alpha-beta TCRs of CD8+ T cells, the researchers used an expanded emulsion RT-PCR method with primers covering all TCR V genes. CD8+ T cells were isolated with a CD8 positive selection kit and incubated overnight in 8 to 10 IU/mL IL-2 before emulsion RT-PCR. Unmatched junction bases come to 4, with V trimmed by 0 bases and J by 3 bases. Via the germline V gene, CDR1 is SGHDN and CDR2 FVKESK. There are 16 amino acids in the CDR3, from cysteine to phenylalanine inclusive. CDR3 DNA is the only sequence kept; it has 48 bases, read in frame from the first base. This clonotype was obtained from a pool of human donors with breast cancer or a healthy control (not recorded which). Recombination joined TRBV14 with TRBJ1-1; the central 10 bases match TRBD1. The sample comprised CD8+ T cells. The nucleotides are TGTGCCAGCAGCCAAGATCCGACAGGGGGCTACACTGAAGCTTTCTTT. It encodes CASSQDPTGGYTEAFF.